The rows below give T cell receptor beta chains drawn from one sample of a study of response to subunit inactivated influenza vaccine. TCRdb passed the RT-PCR reads through MiXCR, listing each CDR3 protein once. The sample has about 620,000 distinct CDR3 sequences, about 10% seen once; the top ten hold 10%. This material consisted of PBMCs from blood, taken on the day of vaccination. The origin of the receptors is a man between 45 and 60 years old who received an inactivated influenza vaccine. CDR3s include the opening cysteine and the closing phenylalanine or tryptophan. Each record gives: D gene, V gene, clone size, CDR3 length, J gene, CDR3 DNA, CDR3 protein. D genes are given only for firm matches. Not every row has a clone size; where given, it reads once, few, many or a size class.

>.|TRBV27|few|13|TRBJ2-7
TGTGCCAGCAGTGTCAGCAGGGTTTTCGAGCAGTACTTC
CASSVSRVFEQYF
>.|TRBV12-3/TRBV12-4|many|14|TRBJ2-1
TGTGCCAGCCTCAGAGAGGGCTCCTACAATGAGCAGTTCTTC
CASLREGSYNEQFF
>.|TRBV10-3|few|13|TRBJ1-6
TGTGCCATCCGGACCGGGTTTGGCTCACCCCTCCACTTT
CAIRTGFGSPLHF
>.|TRBV12-3/TRBV12-4|.|13|TRBJ2-5
TGTGCCAGCAGTCGGCAGAGGGGGGAGACCCAGTACTTC
CASSRQRGETQYF
>.|TRBV11-2|many|15|TRBJ2-1
TGTGCCAGCAGCCAGGGTCAAAGCTCCTACAATGAGCAGTTCTTC
CASSQGQSSYNEQFF
>TRBD1|TRBV19|few|17|TRBJ1-3
TGTGCCAGTAGTACCGACAGGGAAGGAAGTACTGGAAACACCATATATTTT
CASSTDREGSTGNTIYF
>.|TRBV3-1|few|14|TRBJ2-5
TGTGCCAGCAGCCAAGTTGGGGGCGCGGAGACCCAGTACTTC
CASSQVGGAETQYF
>.|TRBV12-3/TRBV12-4|.|15|TRBJ2-7
TGTGCCAGCAGTTTAAAGGAGGGGGGGCCCTACGAGCAGTACTTC
CASSLKEGGPYEQYF
>.|TRBV7-9|many|13|TRBJ2-1
TGTGCCAGCAGCCAGGACAGCCGCACGGGGCAGTTCTTC
CASSQDSRTGQFF
>.|TRBV15|few|15|TRBJ2-3
TGTGCCACCAACCAGATGGGGTGGGGGGCAGATACGCAGTATTTT
CATNQMGWGADTQYF
>.|TRBV14|.|12|TRBJ2-5
TGTGCCAGCAGCCAAGAAGCAGAGGACCAGTACTTC
CASSQEAEDQYF
>TRBD2|TRBV20-1|.|14|TRBJ2-1
TGCAGTACTAGCGCCGAGGTATCCTACAATGAGCAGTTCTTC
CSTSAEVSYNEQFF
>TRBD1|TRBV18|few|14|TRBJ2-7
TGTGCCAGCTCAACGTCCGGGACAGGGTACGAGCAGTACTTC
CASSTSGTGYEQYF
>.|TRBV12-3/TRBV12-4|few|15|TRBJ1-3
TGTGCCAGCAGTTTGAATCCAGGGGCAGGAAACACCATATATTTT
CASSLNPGAGNTIYF
>TRBD1|TRBV20-1|few|15|TRBJ1-4
TGCAGTGCTAGAGATCCCGGGACAGGGGGTGAAAAACTGTTTTTT
CSARDPGTGGEKLFF
>TRBD2|TRBV7-6|.|15|TRBJ2-3
TGTGCCACAACGAGACTAGCGGGGGGAACAGATACGCAGTATTTT
CATTRLAGGTDTQYF
>TRBD2|TRBV13|.|17|TRBJ2-1
TGTGCCAGCAGCCCATGGAGCGGGGGGCCCTCCTACAATGAGCAGTTCTTC
CASSPWSGGPSYNEQFF
>.|TRBV24-1|many|13|TRBJ2-2
TGTGCCACCAGTGATTTCGTAGCTGGGGAGCTGTTTTTT
CATSDFVAGELFF
>TRBD1|TRBV2|.|13|TRBJ2-1
TGTGCCAGCAAACGGGACAGGAACAATGAGCAGTTCTTC
CASKRDRNNEQFF
>.|TRBV6-1|.|16|TRBJ1-1
TGTGCCAGCATCCTAGGGGGGTATCAAGTCGGAACTGAAGCTTTCTTT
CASILGGYQVGTEAFF
>.|TRBV4-2|many|14|TRBJ2-3
TGTGCCAGCAGCCAAGGTGACAGCACAGATACGCAGTATTTT
CASSQGDSTDTQYF
>.|TRBV29-1|few|12|TRBJ2-5
TGCAGCGTTGCCCAGGGCCAAGAGACCCAGTACTTC
CSVAQGQETQYF
>TRBD2|TRBV11-2|once|18|TRBJ2-5
TGTGCCAGCAGCTTAGGATTTTATAGCGGGGTGCAATCTGAGACCCAGTACTTC
CASSLGFYSGVQSETQYF
>.|TRBV11-2|.|10|TRBJ2-2
TGTGCCACCAGCGGCGGGGAGCTGTTTTTT
CATSGGELFF
>.|TRBV5-5|few|13|TRBJ1-1
TGTGCCAGCAGCTTGCGGCAGGGGCTCGAAGCTTTCTTT
CASSLRQGLEAFF
>TRBD1|TRBV3-1|few|14|TRBJ1-1
TGTGCCAGCAGCCCGGGACAGGGGGCGGTTGAAGCTTTCTTT
CASSPGQGAVEAFF
>.|TRBV5-1|.|14|TRBJ1-2
TGCGCCAGCAGCTCCCAGGGGACCAGCTATGGCTACACCTTC
CASSSQGTSYGYTF
>.|TRBV7-2|many|16|TRBJ2-3
TGTGCCAGCAGCTTACGCGGGACAGAAAGCACAGATACGCAGTATTTT
CASSLRGTESTDTQYF
>.|TRBV20-1|many|14|TRBJ2-1
TGCAGTGCTAGAATCGTCCGGGACTACAATGAGCAGTTCTTC
CSARIVRDYNEQFF
>TRBD2|TRBV9|few|16|TRBJ2-3
TGTGCCAGCAGCGTAAGCTCGGGACTAGCGGCAGATACGCAGTATTTT
CASSVSSGLAADTQYF
>.|TRBV6-2/TRBV6-3|once|15|TRBJ2-7
TGTGCCAGCAGCGCCCTGGGACTTCCCAACTACGAGCAGTACTTC
CASSALGLPNYEQYF
>.|TRBV28|many|11|TRBJ1-5
TGTGCCAGCAGTATCAATCAGCCCCAGCATTTT
CASSINQPQHF
>TRBD1|TRBV29-1|many|12|TRBJ2-1
TGCAGCGCTGGAGGACAGGGGTATGAGCAGTTCTTC
CSAGGQGYEQFF
>TRBD1|TRBV5-1|many|16|TRBJ1-6
TGCGCCAGCAGCTTCGAGTCCGGGACAGCATCATCACCCCTCCACTTT
CASSFESGTASSPLHF
>.|TRBV18|few|13|TRBJ2-7
TGTGCCAGCTCACCTAACGTGTGGCTTGAGCAGTACTTC
CASSPNVWLEQYF
>TRBD2|TRBV20-1|.|16|TRBJ2-5
TGCAGTGCTAGTCCCATGACTAGCGGGGCTCAAGAGACCCAGTACTTC
CSASPMTSGAQETQYF
>TRBD2|TRBV10-3|few|13|TRBJ2-1
TGTGCCATTGGGGGGGGTAGAACCCCTGAGCAGTTCTTC
CAIGGGRTPEQFF